These 3 T cell receptor beta chains originate from one sample sequenced in a study of blood T cell repertoires in COVID-19. The protocol was immunoSEQ multiplex PCR, while the TCRdb copy is restricted to in-frame clones and leaves out a portion. The sample records 150,000 to 200,000 clones, approximately 82% being singletons. Sequences were obtained from PBMCs or T cells enriched from blood (not recorded which). These TCRs come from a woman aged 45 to 65 who had recovered from COVID-19.

This rearrangement joins TRBV2 to TRBJ2-7; perhaps TRBD2 as D (6 bases). The CDR3 loop spans 12 amino acids. Per the germline V gene, CDR1 is SNHLY and CDR2 is FYNNEI. The V gene lost 11 bases and the J gene lost 7 bases, with 18 bases spanning the gap. CDR3 nucleotide sequence: TGTGCCGTTCGCGGGACTTCTTGGGAGCAGTACTTC. Protein sequence: CAVRGTSWEQYF.

This chain joins TRBV6-5 and TRBJ1-1; 7 nucleotides line up with TRBD1. V dropped 2 bases and J dropped 10; count of bases not matched to a gene: 1. Per germline, CDR1 MNHEY and CDR2 SVGAGI. This CDR3 is built from 11 residues. In nucleotides, the CDR3 is TGTGCCAGCAGTTACCGGGACAGAGCTTTCTTT. Residues: CASSYRDRAFF.

The J gene is TRBJ1-5, the V gene TRBV7-2; 10 bases are shared with TRBD1. The CDR3 covers 15 residues. Germline CDR1 is SGHTA and CDR2 is FQGNSA. The junction had 2 bases not matched to a gene; V was cut back by 5 bases and J by 1 base. Written as DNA, the CDR3 is TGTGCCAGCAGCCTGGGACAGGGGAGCAATCAGCCCCAGCATTTT. This translates into CASSLGQGSNQPQHF.